The entry below gives a single TCR beta chain sequence along with its context. This clonotype occurred many times. Which antigen it targets is not known. One base away there is no much larger clone; base qualities are not given. The data are from a study of T cells in Graves' hyperthyroidism and ophthalmopathy (dated 2019 in TCRdb). At the level of the whole study: Peripheral blood samples were taken at the time of initial diagnosis, prior to any treatment. TCR V-J signatures able to tell the groups apart were searched for in a discovery cohort of 100 patients, of whom more than 40 had Graves' ophthalmopathy and 57 had stable Graves' hyperthyroidism. Once sampling was done, hyperthyroidism patients were given methimazole at a starting dose of 30 mg daily, whereas ophthalmopathy patients were given high-dose intravenous methylprednisolone. Whether ophthalmopathy could be predicted prospectively was tested in an independent validation cohort made up of roughly 19 hyperthyroidism patients plus 17 patients who later progressed to ophthalmopathy. According to the paper, TCR Vbeta CDR3 sequencing was carried out on approximately 140 peripheral blood samples, which came from approximately 41 ophthalmopathy, under 80 hyperthyroidism and approximately 17 progressor patients. The 100 discovery patients were randomly divided into training and test sets at a 7:3 ratio. In addition, the study compared T-cell repertoires in thyroid tissue and in blood from about six Graves' hyperthyroidism patients.

The CDR3 contains 11 residues, cysteine and phenylalanine counted. The only DNA kept is the CDR3, 33 bases in frame from the first base. CDR1 MNHNS and CDR2 SASEGT are derived from the germline V gene. Trimming at the junction amounts to 10 bases on V and 0 bases on J, and the germline ends lie 7 bases apart. The paper's findings and limits, for the study overall: In validation, the model predicted progression to ophthalmopathy with 55% to 71% sensitivity and over 72% specificity, a median of about 6 months before onset. Sample size was not statistically predetermined, and blinding of investigators to group allocation was not performed. In cross-validation, a model built on a 13 V-J signature told ophthalmopathy apart from stable hyperthyroidism with approximately 91% sensitivity and about 81% specificity, and in testing the same model reached 80%/75%. Most expanded thyroid clonotypes (frequency above 0.001) were also detected in blood, a finding suggesting that blood repertoires may reflect thyroid immune responses.

TCR beta CDR3 regions were amplified from RNA transcripts. The first round of RT-PCR for the TCR CDR3 was performed with the HTBI primer set and the Qiagen OneStep RT-PCR kit. Libraries were constructed in a second round of multiplex PCR, after which size selection and purification were carried out. Libraries were sequenced paired-end with 100 bp reads on an Illumina HiSeq2000. Under the source paper's analysis protocol: SOAPnuke was used to process the raw data, with reads discarded if the reads contained adapters or uncalled bases, had a mean Phred below 15, or lacked an exact constant-primer or identifier match. High-quality paired reads were merged with COPE v1.2.5, and unique nucleotide sequences were defined as clonotypes. MiTCR v1.1 was used to align clonotypes to the IMGT TRBV, TRBD and TRBJ reference segments. The analysis included only V-J combinations with a frequency above 0.0001, which together covered more than 98% of the repertoires. The TCS score was defined as F50 (clonal expansion) divided by E x V (chaos), with BLOSUM62-based TCRdist calculated between CDR3 peptides within each V-J. Welch's t-statistics and random forest reduced around 510 V-J features to 13, which were used in a naive Bayes classifier (R e1071). TCRdb's own reprocessing of the public reads used fastp at Q25 and MiXCR and kept productive beta chains. Rows merge per CDR3 protein into single entries with the most common DNA and genes. These V and J calls originate from TCRdb's pipeline instead of the authors' own analysis. Counted in this sample were hundreds of thousands of distinct CDR3 sequences; 12% to 15% of them appeared once. Jointly, the top ten make up about 14% of the sample.

Stable Graves' hyperthyroidism was defined as the absence of progression to ophthalmopathy over 18 months of follow-up. Hyperthyroidism patients were newly diagnosed, had a disease duration of under 2 months, and were aged 18 to 65 years. The study excluded patients with uncontrolled infections, other autoimmune diseases, pregnancy or lactation. Diagnoses were based on clinical symptoms, serum thyroxine and TRAb, thyroid ultrasound and orbital computed tomography. Ficoll-Paque density gradient centrifugation was used to isolate PBMCs from 8.5 to 10 ml of fresh peripheral blood. Total RNA was extracted with Trizol reagent, and quality was checked on an Agilent 2100 Bioanalyzer.

The chain joins TRBV6-1 to TRBJ2-7, with the D segment identity uncertain. The origin of this receptor is a woman in her 40s with Graves' hyperthyroidism. The sequenced sample was blood. The nucleotides read TGTGCCACGGTCGGCTCCTACGAGCAGTACTTC. It translates as CATVGSYEQYF.